Sequencing of this TCR beta chain was carried out in a study of blood T cell repertoires in COVID-19. The repertoire was sequenced with immunoSEQ multiplex PCR; TCRdb's copy has only in-frame clones and lacks some. The data hold 77,000 or so clones, with 65% to 90% observed a single time. Sequenced: peripheral blood. The TCR originated in a young man with COVID-19, enrolled during active disease.

CDR3 residues: CATDGGGSNQPQHF. The CDR3 DNA sequence: TGTGCCACCGACGGAGGGGGCTCCAATCAGCCCCAGCATTTT. J is TRBJ1-5 and V is TRBV6-6; TRBD1 agrees at 7 bases. Germline assignment: CDR1 MNHNY and CDR2 SVGAGI (reference sequence). CDR3 size: 14 residues. After removal of 10 bases from V and 3 bases from J, the junction contained 9 bases not matched to a gene.